The 29 T cell receptor beta chains presented below share a single source sample, sequenced in a study of molecular identifiers for immune sequencing clone quantification (dated by TCRdb to the late 2010s). Libraries were made using PCR. Sequenced on an Illumina HiSeq 4000. In TCRdb, the public reads were trimmed at Q25 with fastp and aligned with MiXCR, with productive beta chains retained. Each entry merges the rows of one CDR3 protein and shows their most common DNA and genes. This sample holds about 300,000 distinct CDR3 sequences; about 21% were observed only once. 0.75% to 0.85% of the sample is held by the ten biggest clonotypes. The sample comprised naive CD8+ T cells from blood, with Jurkat cell RNA spiked in. The cell subset or site label of this sample denotes: FACS-sorted CD8+CD4-CCR7+CD45RA+ naive T cells. The receptors were gathered from a human donor in good health. Some libraries in this study had Jurkat cell RNA spiked in.

Ten or more counts support this clonotype. The rearrangement joins TRBV7-9 to TRBJ2-5; D call uncertain. The V end lost 5 bases, the J end lost 2 bases, and 15 bases lay between the germline ends. The germline V gene has CDR1 SEHNR and CDR2 FQNEAQ (reference sequence). The CDR3 runs 15 residues. This CDR3 reads CASSQSVGFQETQYF. For the CDR3, the DNA is TGTGCCAGCAGCCAGAGCGTAGGTTTTCAAGAGACCCAGTACTTC.

The chain uses TRBV12-2 and TRBJ2-5; the D call of TRBD2 is as the table states it, not checked on the DNA. TRBV12-2 is designated a pseudogene. There are 22 residues in the CDR3. The CDR3 loop reads CASRFPPDYQLAGGPRTETQYF. CDR3 in DNA: TGTGCAAGTCGCTTCCCTCCCGACTATCAACTAGCGGGGGGGCCTAGGACGGAGACCCAGTACTTC.

This clonotype was seen repeatedly, ten times or more. V usage is TRBV27 and J usage is TRBJ2-3, with D possibly matching TRBD2 (6 bases). Trimming pared 8 bases from V and 3 bases from J, leaving 24 bases between. Germline V gene lookup returns CDR1 MNHEY and CDR2 SMNVEV (reference sequence). The CDR3 is 17 amino acids. DNA for the CDR3: TGTGCCAGCCTCCCTTCCGTTGGGGGGATTAGGACAGATACGCAGTATTTT. It encodes CASLPSVGGIRTDTQYF.

This clonotype was seen many times. The V call is TRBV7-3, the J call TRBJ2-5; 7 bases map to TRBD1. CDR1 is SGHTA, CDR2 FQGTGA, per germline. This CDR3 spans 15 amino acids. Losses at the gene ends were 4 bases for V and 2 bases for J; bases not matched to a gene: 7. CDR3 residues: CASSYRDRVQETQYF. DNA of the CDR3: TGTGCCAGCAGCTACCGGGACAGAGTTCAAGAGACCCAGTACTTC.

V is TRBV7-9 and J is TRBJ2-7; D is perhaps TRBD1 or TRBD2 (5 bases each). Per germline, CDR1 SEHNR and CDR2 FQNEAQ (reference sequence). CDR3 length: 14 amino acids. V gave up 5 bases and J gave up 5 bases, with 16 bases separating them. CDR3 nucleotide sequence: TGTGCCAGCAGCGGGGACCCTTCTGGCCACGAGCAGTACTTC. It yields the protein CASSGDPSGHEQYF.

This clonotype was seen ten or more times. The genes are TRBV4-1 and TRBJ2-7, with D perhaps matching TRBD2 (5 bases). Deletions cut 1 base from V and 7 bases from J, with 8 bases between. This CDR3 is built from 12 residues. Per the germline V gene, CDR1 is MGHRA and CDR2 is YSYEKL. The CDR3 DNA sequence: TGCGCCAGCAGCCAAGGGGGAGAGGAGCAGTACTTC. This codes for CASSQGGEEQYF.

Note on this clonotype: A much larger clone differs from this one at a single base, so this may be a read error. The CDR3 ends on some other residue instead of the conserved phenylalanine or tryptophan, so this is likely a read error. The CDR3 sequence is CASSFRDTNTEAFI. CDR3 bases: TGTGCCAGCAGTTTCAGGGATACAAACACTGAAGCTTTCATT. The chain is built from TRBV27 and TRBJ1-1, with D possibly TRBD1 on 5 matching bases. V lost 3 bases and J lost 2, with 10 bases in between. The CDR3 runs 14 residues. From germline, CDR1 is MNHEY and CDR2 SMNVEV (reference sequence).

The sample holds many counts of this clonotype. The chain combines TRBV25-1 with TRBJ2-1; D is undetermined. CDR1 is MGHDK and CDR2 is SYGVNS in the germline V gene. This CDR3 has 16 amino acids. V was shortened by 2 bases and J by 0 bases, with 11 bases between the two germline ends. The CDR3 DNA is TGTGCCAGCAGTGAAATTTCGGAAAGCTCCTACAATGAGCAGTTCTTC. Encoded protein: CASSEISESSYNEQFF.

Details on this clonotype: A single base separates this from a much larger clone, so it may be a read error. Likely a read error: the CDR3 ends without its conserved phenylalanine or tryptophan. V gene TRBV12-3 or TRBV12-4 combines with J gene TRBJ1-1; the D is unclear. V lost 6 bases and J 6 bases, leaving 11 bases between the germline ends. This CDR3 has 12 residues. CDR3 in DNA: TGTGCCAGCAGCCCTGGACTGGCTGAAGCTTTCTAT. Encoded protein: CASSPGLAEAFY.

As for this clonotype: It may be a read error: a sequence one base away is much more abundant. The V gene is TRBV27, the J gene TRBJ1-5, with a tentative D call TRBD1 (5 bases). Germline-derived CDR1 and CDR2 are MNHEY and SMNVEV (reference sequence). The CDR3 is 13 amino acids. Trimming stripped 0 bases from V and 9 bases from J, with 9 bases between. In nucleotides, the CDR3 is TGTGCCAGCAGTTTATCATGGACAAGGCCCCAGCATTTT. This sequence encodes CASSLSWTRPQHF.

The chain employs TRBV27 and TRBJ1-1; D may be TRBD1 (5 bases). Trimming took 3 bases from V and 7 from J, leaving 12 bases between them. In germline, CDR1 is MNHEY, CDR2 SMNVEV (reference sequence). The CDR3 length is 13 residues. The CDR3 DNA reads as TGTGCCAGCAGTTTCTGGGCAGGGCTTGAAGCTTTCTTT. The encoded protein is CASSFWAGLEAFF.

This clonotype was observed many times. The gene calls are TRBV5-1 and TRBJ2-7, with D possibly being TRBD2 (7 bases). Trimming shortened V by 3 bases and J by 3 bases, and 13 bases separated the two germline ends. The CDR3 sequence is 14 residues long. CDR1 SGHRS and CDR2 YFSETQ come from the germline V gene. The CDR3 DNA reads as TGCGCCAGCAGCTGGGGCGGGGGCGACTACGAGCAGTACTTC. Translating it yields CASSWGGGDYEQYF. Complete variable domain (other parts from reference TRBV5-1 and TRBJ2-7): KAGVTQTPRYLIKTRGQQVTLSCSPISGHRSVSWYQQTPGQGLQFLFEYFSETQRNKGNFPGRFSGRQFSNSRSEMNVSTLELGDSALYLCASSWGGGDYEQYFGPGTRLTVT.

This clonotype has only a few counts. V usage is TRBV7-9 and J usage is TRBJ2-3; a possible D gene is TRBD1 (6 bases). Trimming removed 6 bases at V and 10 bases at J, with 14 bases between. Germline values: CDR1 SEHNR, CDR2 FQNEAQ (reference sequence). The CDR3 extends over 12 amino acids. CDR3 bases: TGTGCCAGCAGGAGGGACAATACAGCGCAGTATTTT. Translation: CASRRDNTAQYF.

This clonotype was observed at least ten times. The genes are TRBV7-9 and TRBJ2-1, with 14 bases fitting TRBD2. V lost 5 bases to trimming and J lost 3 bases; unmatched junction nucleotides: 6. The CDR3 loop spans 17 amino acids. Germline V gene data show CDR1 as SEHNR and CDR2 as FQNEAQ (reference sequence). CDR3 sequence reads: CASSLGLAGGIYNEQFF. DNA for the CDR3: TGTGCCAGCAGCCTCGGACTAGCGGGGGGTATCTACAATGAGCAGTTCTTC.

This clonotype was counted only a few times. The chain couples TRBV7-9 to TRBJ2-7; D remains ambiguous. V dropped 2 bases and J dropped 6 bases, with 11 bases sitting between them. CDR1 and CDR2 from the germline V gene are SEHNR and FQNEAQ (reference sequence). The CDR3 is made up of 13 amino acids. CDR3 sequence (DNA): TGTGCCAGCAGCTTAACTCCGGAGCCCGAGCAGTACTTC. This gives the protein CASSLTPEPEQYF.

Many counts were recorded for this clonotype. CDR3 DNA: TGTGCCAGCAGCTTAGATTACGGGGGAATCGACACTGAAGCTTTCTTT. Encoded protein: CASSLDYGGIDTEAFF. The chain uses TRBV11-2 and TRBJ1-1; possible D gene TRBD1, 5 bases. V was cut by 0 bases and J by 3 bases, with 14 bases left in between. CDR1 SGHAT and CDR2 FQNNGV come from the germline V gene. This CDR3 region has 16 residues. Drawing the rest from reference TRBV11-2 and TRBJ1-1, the complete variable domain is EAGVAQSPRYKIIEKRQSVAFWCNPISGHATLYWYQQILGQGPKLLIQFQNNGVVDDSQLPKDRFSAERLKGVDSTLKIQPAKLEDSAVYLCASSLDYGGIDTEAFFGQGTRLTVV.

For this clonotype: The germline gene is not matched at one end of the junction; a read error may be the cause. The chain is built from TRBV4-3 and TRBJ2-1; no definite D call. Germline values: CDR1 LGHNA, CDR2 YSLEER. The CDR3 spans 18 residues. The CDR3 coding sequence is TGCGCCAGCGGCCAAGATTTGGTAGCAGAAGACCCTAACAATGAGCAGTTCTTC. Residues: CASGQDLVAEDPNNEQFF.

Ten or more counts support this clonotype. The chain links TRBV11-2 to TRBJ2-5; no clear D. The germline CDR1 and CDR2 sequences are SGHAT and FQNNGV. V was shortened by 2 bases and J by 0 bases, with 7 bases between the two germline ends. The CDR3 length is 14 residues. This chain's CDR3 is CASSLSMNQETQYF. The CDR3 DNA is TGTGCCAGCAGCTTATCTATGAACCAAGAGACCCAGTACTTC.

This clonotype came up many times. The V and J genes are TRBV6-4 and TRBJ1-2, with no clear D. The CDR3 is 15 amino acids. V was clipped by 5 bases and J by 6 bases, with 19 bases between them. Looked up from germline, CDR1 is MRHNA and CDR2 is SNTAGT. The CDR3 here is CASSPRPGTNHGYTF. CDR3 nucleotide sequence: TGTGCCAGCAGTCCAAGGCCGGGAACCAACCATGGCTACACCTTC.

This clonotype was recorded many times. The chain combines TRBV4-3 with TRBJ1-2; no definite D call. Trimming took off 0 bases at V and 3 bases at J, with 11 bases between the two ends. The germline V gene has CDR1 LGHNA and CDR2 YSLEER. The CDR3 length is 15 residues. CDR3 loop: CASSQDLVLDYGYTF. CDR3 DNA sequence: TGCGCCAGCAGCCAAGATCTCGTGCTCGACTATGGCTACACCTTC.

In its sample, this clonotype was seen a few times. The J gene is TRBJ2-3, the V gene TRBV19, with TRBD2 matching over 11 bases. This CDR3 is 16 amino acids long. The V gene end was trimmed by 1 base and the J gene end by 3 bases; junction bases not matched to a gene: 3. Per germline, CDR1 LNHDA and CDR2 SQIVND (reference sequence). CDR3 sequence reads: CASSIGLAGRTDTQYF. The CDR3 DNA reads as TGTGCCAGTAGTATAGGACTAGCGGGACGGACAGATACGCAGTATTTT.

This clonotype turned up a few times. The rearrangement links TRBV4-1 to TRBJ2-7, with 7 bases lining up with TRBD1. CDR3 length: 15 amino acids. Germline CDR1 MGHRA, CDR2 YSYEKL. The junction had 4 bases not matched to a gene; V was cut back by 0 bases and J by 2 bases. The CDR3 loop reads CASSQERTGPYEQYF. In DNA, the CDR3 is TGCGCCAGCAGCCAAGAGCGGACAGGCCCCTACGAGCAGTACTTC.

This clonotype occurred many times. The genes are TRBV29-1 and TRBJ1-2; TRBD1 matches at 9 bases. With V trimmed by 7 bases and J by 8 bases, 14 bases remained unmatched. The germline V gene has CDR1 SQVTM and CDR2 ANQGSEA. CDR3 length equals 14 residues. The CDR3 region is CSAVSRDRAEGYTF. For the CDR3, the DNA is TGCAGCGCCGTTTCCCGGGACAGGGCCGAAGGCTACACCTTC.

The table lists this clonotype with many counts. CDR3 DNA: TGTGCCAGCAGTTACTCGGGGAATAGCAATCAGCCCCAGCATTTT. Protein product: CASSYSGNSNQPQHF. The genes are TRBV6-2 or TRBV6-3 and TRBJ1-5; D is uncertain. Deletions cut 0 bases from V and 0 bases from J, with 6 bases between. The germline gives CDR1 MNHEY, CDR2 SVGEGT. The CDR3 totals 15 residues.

This clonotype was counted ten times or more. The J gene is TRBJ2-7, the V gene TRBV7-6; D tentatively reads TRBD1 or TRBD2 (7 bases each). The CDR3 is 15 residues long. The germline V and J ends were trimmed by 3 bases and 4 bases, with 16 bases remaining between them. Germline CDR1 and CDR2: SGHVS and FNYEAQ. DNA of the CDR3: TGTGCCAGCAGCTTGGGGGACAGCGGGATGTACGAGCAGTACTTC. Translating gives CASSLGDSGMYEQYF. The full variable domain, with the rest looked up from reference TRBV7-6 and TRBJ2-7, is GAGVSQSPRYKVTKRGQDVALRCDPISGHVSLYWYRQALGQGPEFLTYFNYEAQQDKSGLPNDRFSAERPEGSISTLTIQRTEQRDSAMYRCASSLGDSGMYEQYFGPGTRLTVT.

In this sample, this clonotype turned up many times. The CDR3, as DNA: TGTGCCAGCAGCTTTGATCAGGGAGGACAGGGAGAGACCCAGTACTTC. Protein sequence: CASSFDQGGQGETQYF. This chain links TRBV5-8 with TRBJ2-5; TRBD1 matches at 8 bases. CDR1 and CDR2 (germline): SGHTS, YDEGEE. The trim removed 2 bases at V and 4 bases at J, leaving 10 bases unmatched. The CDR3 has 16 residues.

This clonotype has a count of ten or more. The chain recombines TRBV15 with TRBJ2-7; D tentatively reads TRBD1 or TRBD2 (5 bases each). CDR1 LNHNV and CDR2 YYDKDF come from the germline V gene (reference sequence). Deletions cut 3 bases from V and 2 bases from J, with 11 bases between. The CDR3 loop spans 14 amino acids. CDR3 sequence reads: CATSRTGPTYEQYF. In DNA form, the CDR3 reads TGTGCCACCAGCAGGACGGGACCAACCTACGAGCAGTACTTC. Supplemented by reference TRBV15 and TRBJ2-7, the full variable domain reads DAMVIQNPRYQVTQFGKPVTLSCSQTLNHNVMYWYQQKSSQAPKLLFHYYDKDFNNEADTPDNFQSRRPNTSFCFLDIRSPGLGDTAMYLCATSRTGPTYEQYFGPGTRLTVT.

This clonotype was seen just once. A read error may be the cause here, since a much bigger clone is one base away. The gene calls are TRBV4-3 and TRBJ2-7; TRBD1 matches at 9 bases. Trimming removed 0 bases from V and 6 bases from J; junction bases left unmatched: 9. CDR3 length equals 16 residues. Germline CDR1 reads LGHNA; CDR2 reads YSLEER. The CDR3 DNA follows: TGCGCCAGCAGCCAAGAAGGAGGGACAGGGAAATGCGAGCAGTACTTC. Translated: CASSQEGGTGKCEQYF.

The chain employs TRBV29-1 and TRBJ2-3; tentatively, D is TRBD1 (6 bases). The CDR3 length is 16 residues. CDR1 SQVTM and CDR2 ANQGSEA come from the germline V gene. The V end was cut by 3 bases, the J end by 4 bases, with 20 bases between. In DNA, the CDR3 is TGCAGCGTTGACCGTAGACAGGAAGAGGGAGCAGATACGCAGTATTTT. Translating gives CSVDRRQEEGADTQYF.